The 32 T cell receptor beta chains below all came from one sample that was sequenced in a study of blood T cells in healthy people across ages. The use of a sample-barcoded 5' primer and a J-beta primer mix characterized a second PCR of about 6 to 12 cycles. TCRdb analysed the 5' RACE reads with MiXCR anew, one entry per CDR3 protein. The table has hundreds of thousands of distinct CDR3 sequences, more than 45% seen once. The sample taken for sequencing was blood. All receptors come from a man in his sixties in good health.

The rearrangement joins TRBV25-1 to TRBJ2-3, with 9 bases identical to TRBD1. This CDR3 contains 15 residues. The ends lost 6 bases at V and 4 bases at J; junction bases unmatched: 8. Germline V gives CDR1 MGHDK, CDR2 SYGVNS. CDR3 in amino acids: CASRPGQGFSDTQYF. For the CDR3, the DNA is TGTGCCAGCAGACCGGGACAGGGTTTTTCAGATACGCAGTATTTT.

To note about this clonotype: Since a much larger clone is just one base distant, this may be a read error. The CDR3 protein is CVSSLRLGGSNYGYTF. Here the CDR3 DNA reads TGTGTCAGCAGCCTTAGATTAGGGGGTTCTAACTATGGCTACACCTTC. V and J are TRBV7-2 and TRBJ1-2, with D perhaps TRBD1 (6 bases). CDR1 is SGHTA and CDR2 is FQGNSA in the germline V gene. The CDR3 totals 16 residues.

This clonotype is a singleton in its sample. V gene TRBV20-1 combines with J gene TRBJ2-3; D not resolved. Germline-derived CDR1 and CDR2 are DFQATT and SNEGSKA (reference sequence). The CDR3 loop spans 13 amino acids. Trimming took off 6 bases at V and 2 bases at J, with 12 bases between the two ends. CDR3 DNA: TGCAGTGCCACCAGAGACCCCACAGATACGCAGTATTTT. Translation: CSATRDPTDTQYF.

The V and J genes are TRBV20-1 and TRBJ2-3; either TRBD1 or TRBD2 may fit D (6 bases each). This CDR3 is 16 amino acids long. CDR1 and CDR2 from the germline V gene are DFQATT and SNEGSKA (reference sequence). Deletions cut 2 bases from V and 2 bases from J, with 17 bases between. The CDR3 region has the DNA TGCAGTGCTAGATTGGAAGGGGGGAGATACACAGATACGCAGTATTTT. Its protein is CSARLEGGRYTDTQYF.

Remarks on this clonotype: One end of the junction is discordant with germline, which a read error may explain. V is TRBV7-6 and J is TRBJ2-5; D perhaps matches TRBD2 (6 bases). The J call is in doubt because the DNA end fits TRBJ2-7 better. The CDR3 spans 14 residues. CDR1 is SGHVS, CDR2 FNYEAQ, per germline. The DNA for the CDR3 is TGTACCAGCAGCCGAAAAGGAGGGGCAGACGAGCAGTACTTC. Its protein product is CTSSRKGGADEQYF.

Only a few counts were recorded for this clonotype. CDR3 nucleotides: TGTGCCAGCAGCTTGGCTACAGGTTACGAGACCCAGTACTTC. It is translated as CASSLATGYETQYF. This chain connects TRBV5-5 to TRBJ2-5, with a possible D match to TRBD1 (5 bases). V shed 0 bases and J shed 5 bases, with 11 bases lying between them. The CDR3 loop spans 14 amino acids. From germline, CDR1 is SGHKS and CDR2 YYEKEE (reference sequence).

The sample holds a few counts of this clonotype. A read error is possible here, since a much larger clone lies one base away. This chain's CDR3 is CASSDAGVVGKLFF. In nucleotides, the CDR3 is TGTGCCAGCAGTGATGCAGGGGTCGTGGGAAAACTGTTTTTT. The chain has TRBV25-1 and TRBJ1-4; TRBD1 might be the D (6 bases). The germline CDR1 and CDR2 sequences are MGHDK and SYGVNS. V gave up 3 bases and J gave up 10 bases, with 15 bases separating them. The CDR3 has 14 residues.

The V call is TRBV20-1, the J call TRBJ2-5, with 10 bases fitting TRBD1. This CDR3 has 17 residues. With V trimmed by 3 bases and J by 1 base, 11 bases remained unmatched. Per the germline V gene, CDR1 is DFQATT and CDR2 is SNEGSKA (reference sequence). The CDR3 sequence is CSASWGQGTSFQETQYF. The CDR3 DNA follows: TGCAGTGCTAGTTGGGGACAGGGGACTTCATTCCAAGAGACCCAGTACTTC.

The chain combines TRBV6-6 with TRBJ2-3; no firm D call. This CDR3 is 13 amino acids long. Trimming stripped 5 bases from V and 4 bases from J, with 10 bases between. Germline V CDR1 and CDR2: MNHNY, SVGAGI (reference sequence). The CDR3 sequence: CASSVLNADTQYF. The DNA of the CDR3 is TGTGCCAGCAGTGTGCTTAATGCAGATACGCAGTATTTT.

This clonotype was found many times. The rearrangement joins TRBV28 to TRBJ2-5, with 8 bases matching TRBD1. The CDR3 has 16 residues. Looked up from germline, CDR1 is MDHEN and CDR2 is SYDVKM. J gave up 4 bases and V 4 bases, and 11 bases lay outside the gene matches. The CDR3 spells CASSWTGTGLTETQYF. The DNA for the CDR3 is TGTGCCAGCAGTTGGACCGGGACAGGCCTCACAGAGACCCAGTACTTC.

This clonotype was seen only once. This chain connects TRBV28 to TRBJ1-4; no definite D call. The CDR3 sequence is 15 residues long. Deletions cut 6 bases from V and 0 bases from J, with 11 bases between. The V gene's germline CDR1 is MDHEN and CDR2 SYDVKM. CDR3 in amino acids: CASRPRGATNEKLFF. For the CDR3, the DNA is TGTGCCAGCAGACCGCGGGGAGCAACTAATGAAAAACTGTTTTTT.

The table lists this clonotype with many counts. The V gene is TRBV2, the J gene TRBJ2-1, with D maybe TRBD2 (5 bases). Germline CDR1 SNHLY, CDR2 FYNNEI. The V end was cut by 5 bases, the J end by 9 bases, with 5 bases between. This CDR3 is 10 amino acids long. The CDR3 coding sequence is TGTGCCAGCAGTCGGGGTGAGCAGTTCTTC. It codes for CASSRGEQFF.

This sequence joins TRBV6-2 or TRBV6-3 and TRBJ2-7; D may be TRBD2 (6 bases). Looked up from germline, CDR1 is MNHEY and CDR2 is SVGEGT. V was pared by 11 bases and J by 4 bases, with 12 bases between. The CDR3 contains 11 residues. CDR3: CAGGVGYEQYF. The CDR3 DNA sequence: TGTGCCGGAGGGGTAGGGTACGAGCAGTACTTC.

This clonotype was counted once. The rearrangement joins TRBV29-1 to TRBJ2-5; 16 bases match TRBD2. The CDR3 is 20 residues long. The germline gives CDR1 SQVTM, CDR2 ANQGSEA. Trimming cost V 0 bases and J 4 bases; bases outside gene matches: 14. The DNA for the CDR3 is TGCAGCGTTGAAGACCCAGGGGGGACTAGCGGGAGGGCCGCGGGAGAGACCCAGTACTTC. Protein: CSVEDPGGTSGRAAGETQYF.

This clonotype was counted once. This chain connects TRBV20-1 to TRBJ2-1; D unclear. With the DNA end fitting TRBJ2-7 better, the J assignment may be wrong. The germline gives CDR1 DFQATT, CDR2 SNEGSKA (reference sequence). There are 14 residues in the CDR3. The CDR3 DNA reads TGCAGTGCTAGCCCTGGTGGGATTCCCACCGAGCAGTACTTC. It codes for CSASPGGIPTEQYF.

This chain joins TRBV20-1 and TRBJ2-3, with a weak D call TRBD2 (6 bases). The CDR3 covers 15 residues. V lost 3 bases and J lost 2, with 15 bases in between. Looked up from germline, CDR1 is DFQATT and CDR2 is SNEGSKA (reference sequence). The CDR3 DNA is TGCAGTGCTAGTTATCTAGCGATGACCACAGATACGCAGTATTTT. It translates to CSASYLAMTTDTQYF.

The V and J genes are TRBV2 and TRBJ1-2, with D tentatively TRBD1 (5 bases). From germline, CDR1 is SNHLY and CDR2 FYNNEI. V was cut by 7 bases and J by 4 bases, with 16 bases left in between. This CDR3 has 14 amino acids. Written as DNA, the CDR3 is TGTGCCAGCACCCCCGGGACTTCTTCCTATGGCTACACCTTC. As protein: CASTPGTSSYGYTF.

The chain couples TRBV12-3 or TRBV12-4 to TRBJ2-5; D unclear. With 2 bases removed from V and 4 bases from J, the gap between germline ends came to 11 bases. The CDR3 consists of 14 residues. The CDR3 sequence: CASSLLALGETQYF. The CDR3 DNA reads TGTGCCAGCAGTTTATTAGCACTCGGAGAGACCCAGTACTTC.

V is TRBV3-1 and J is TRBJ2-5; 7 positions agree with TRBD1. V shed 1 base and J 2 bases; nucleotides not matched to a gene: 4. This CDR3 contains 15 residues. The V gene's germline CDR1 is LGHDT and CDR2 YNNKEL (reference sequence). The chain's CDR3 is CASSQVDRPQETQYF. The CDR3 region has the DNA TGTGCCAGCAGCCAAGTGGACAGGCCTCAAGAGACCCAGTACTTC.

The gene calls are TRBV10-3 and TRBJ1-5; unclear D gene. The CDR3 covers 14 residues. CDR1 ENHRY and CDR2 SYGVKD come from the germline V gene. The V end was cut by 5 bases, the J end by 4 bases, with 12 bases between. Here the CDR3 reads CAISRGDGNQPQHF. CDR3 coding DNA: TGTGCCATCAGTAGAGGAGACGGGAATCAGCCCCAGCATTTT.

The J gene is TRBJ1-5, the V gene TRBV6-2 or TRBV6-3; D is unresolved. V was clipped by 2 bases and J by 5 bases, with 16 bases between them. From germline, CDR1 is MNHEY and CDR2 SVGEGT. The CDR3 is 16 residues long. The CDR3, as DNA: TGTGCCAGCAGTTACCCTCCGGAGGCCGGACATCAGCCCCAGCATTTT. It translates to CASSYPPEAGHQPQHF.

A remark on this clonotype: With a much larger clone just one base away, this may be a read error. The chain uses TRBV5-1 and TRBJ2-3; D possibly uses TRBD1 or TRBD2 (5 bases each). V was trimmed by 4 bases and J by 4 bases, leaving 28 bases between them. The length of the CDR3 is 19 residues. The germline V gene encodes CDR1 SGHRS and CDR2 YFSETQ. The CDR3 region has the DNA TGCGCCAGCAGCGCCTCCGGGACGGTTCGTGGGGTTGATTCAGATACGCAGTATTTT. This encodes CASSASGTVRGVDSDTQYF.

Note on this clonotype: Being one base from a much bigger clone, this may be a read error. The chain employs TRBV12-3 or TRBV12-4 and TRBJ2-3; the match to TRBD1 covers 8 bases. With V trimmed by 5 bases and J by 9 bases, 7 bases remained unmatched. The CDR3 runs 13 residues. The CDR3 spells CASSDRGGETQYF. CDR3 in DNA: TGTGCCAGCAGTGACAGGGGCGGGGAGACGCAGTATTTT.

This sequence joins TRBV7-2 and TRBJ2-7, with 9 bases that match TRBD2. Germline V gene data show CDR1 as SGHTA and CDR2 as FQGNSA. This CDR3 is 14 amino acids long. Trimming cost V 6 bases and J 4 bases; bases outside gene matches: 7. CDR3 sequence: CASSAGLAAYEQYF. The CDR3, as DNA: TGTGCCAGCAGTGCGGGACTAGCAGCTTACGAGCAGTACTTC.

The chain joins TRBV5-1 to TRBJ2-5; tentatively, D is TRBD2 (6 bases). The DNA matches TRBJ2-7 better at its end, which makes the J call doubtful. This CDR3 comprises 15 residues. Per germline, CDR1 SGHRS and CDR2 YFSETQ. CDR3 amino acids: CASSLGQPGAYEQYF. The CDR3 coding sequence is TGCGCCAGCAGCTTGGGCCAGCCGGGAGCCTACGAGCAGTACTTC.

A note on this clonotype: One base away lies a much larger clone, so this may be a sequencing read error. The chain has TRBV4-1 and TRBJ2-1; 10 bases line up with TRBD2. The CDR3 is made up of 17 amino acids. Germline V lookup: CDR1 MGHRA, CDR2 YSYEKL. CDR3: CTSSQLDMGLAWNEQFF. CDR3 in DNA: TGCACCAGCAGCCAGCTAGACATGGGACTAGCGTGGAATGAGCAGTTCTTC.

The V and J genes are TRBV5-1 and TRBJ1-2; the D gene is possibly TRBD1 (6 bases). The germline gives CDR1 SGHRS, CDR2 YFSETQ. The CDR3 has 12 amino acids. V was shortened by 4 bases and J by 8 bases, with 12 bases between the two germline ends. CDR3 sequence: CASSPRGQGYTF. The CDR3 DNA sequence: TGCGCCAGCAGCCCCCGGGGGCAAGGCTACACCTTC.

A note on this clonotype: The junction differs from germline at one of its ends, possibly a read error. J is TRBJ2-1 and V is TRBV7-3; D gene unclear. The germline V gene has CDR1 SGHTA and CDR2 FQGTGA. There are 13 residues in the CDR3. CDR3 nucleotides: TGTTCCAGCAGCTCAGACCGAAACAATGAGCAGTTCTTC. This translates into CSSSSDRNNEQFF.

The rearrangement joins TRBV5-1 to TRBJ1-4; D perhaps matches TRBD1 (6 bases). The CDR3 totals 14 residues. V lost 4 bases, J lost 5 bases, and 12 bases lay in between. CDR1 is SGHRS, CDR2 YFSETQ, per germline. The CDR3, as DNA: TGCGCCAGCAGCCGGGACACCGGAAATGAAAAACTGTTTTTT. It encodes CASSRDTGNEKLFF.

V is TRBV29-1 and J is TRBJ1-2, with D hard to call. CDR3 length equals 15 residues. Germline loops: CDR1 SQVTM, CDR2 ANQGSEA. V lost 0 bases and J lost 2, with 13 bases in between. CDR3 sequence reads: CSVEDSGPANYGYTF. The CDR3 nucleotides read TGCAGCGTTGAAGATTCCGGGCCGGCGAACTATGGCTACACCTTC. The full variable domain, with the rest looked up from reference TRBV29-1 and TRBJ1-2, is SAVISQKPSRDICQRGTSLTIQCQVDSQVTMMFWYRQQPGQSLTLIATANQGSEATYESGFVIDKFPISRPNLTFSTLTVSNMSPEDSSIYLCSVEDSGPANYGYTFGSGTRLTVV.

The chain uses TRBV29-1 and TRBJ2-3; D tentatively fits TRBD1 or TRBD2 (5 bases each). The CDR3 sequence is 12 residues long. Germline CDR1 reads SQVTM; CDR2 reads ANQGSEA. V lost 3 bases, J lost 6 bases, and 10 bases lay in between. CDR3 in DNA: TGCAGCGTTGAGGGGGTTGCGGATACGCAGTATTTT. Translated, it gives CSVEGVADTQYF.

This clonotype was seen more than once but under ten times. V is TRBV7-8 and J is TRBJ2-5, with D unclear. The germline V gene encodes CDR1 SGHVS and CDR2 FQNEAQ. V lost 2 bases, J lost 0 bases, and 7 bases lay in between. The CDR3 consists of 14 residues. The CDR3 DNA is TGTGCCAGCAGCTTATGGCCGGACCAAGAGACCCAGTACTTC. Encoded protein: CASSLWPDQETQYF.